The 14 T cell receptor beta chains reported below all come from one sample, sequenced in a study of graft-versus-host responses after intestinal transplantation. TCRdb's copy holds only in-frame clones and misses some; the assay was immunoSEQ multiplex PCR. The sample holds more than 70,000 clones; roughly 92% are singletons and the top ten take about 0.4%. The antigens these receptors bind are not known. The sequences come from unstimulated CD8+ T cells sorted from spleen or lymph node cells, collected before transplant. Receptor source: a human donor who was the organ donor for an intestinal transplant.

This clone was detected once. This chain links TRBV13 with TRBJ1-2; D gene ambiguous. CDR3 length equals 15 residues. V lost 9 bases and J lost 6, with 23 bases in between. Germline V gene data show CDR1 as PRHDT and CDR2 as FYEKMQ (reference sequence). The CDR3 DNA reads TGTGCCAGTTTTGCCGAGGGAGTCGGAGAGGATGGCTACACCTTC. This encodes CASFAEGVGEDGYTF. Supplemented by reference TRBV13 and TRBJ1-2, the full variable domain reads AAGVIQSPRHLIKEKRETATLKCYPIPRHDTVYWYQQGPGQDPQFLISFYEKMQSDKGSIPDRFSAQQFSDYHSELNMSSLELGDSALYFCASFAEGVGEDGYTFGSGTRLTVV.

This clone has just a few counts. J is TRBJ1-2 and V is TRBV4-3; D remains unclear. Germline V lookup: CDR1 LGHNA, CDR2 YSLEER. Trimming cost V 0 bases and J 5 bases, with 13 bases left between them. The CDR3 extends over 15 amino acids. CDR3 region: CASSQEWSGFYGYTF. The CDR3 bases are TGCGCCAGCAGCCAAGAATGGAGTGGGTTTTATGGCTACACCTTC.

The genes are TRBV19 and TRBJ1-3; TRBD1 agrees at 8 bases. The CDR3 runs to 14 residues. Losses at the gene ends were 6 bases for V and 1 base for J; bases not matched to a gene: 2. The V gene's germline CDR1 is LNHDA and CDR2 SQIVND (reference sequence). The CDR3 protein is CASSWTGSGNTIYF. The CDR3 DNA reads TGTGCCAGTAGCTGGACAGGGTCTGGAAACACCATATATTTT.

In this sample, this clone turned up once. This chain connects TRBV9 to TRBJ2-2; TRBD2 is a possible D gene (7 bases). V was shortened by 2 bases and J by 4 bases, with 12 bases between the two germline ends. The CDR3 contains 15 residues. Germline CDR1 reads SGDLS; CDR2 reads YYNGEE. The CDR3 here is CASSVEGGGTGELFF. DNA for the CDR3: TGTGCCAGCAGCGTGGAGGGGGGGGGCACCGGGGAGCTGTTTTTT. The complete variable domain, with remaining parts taken from reference TRBV9 and TRBJ2-2, reads DSGVTQTPKHLITATGQRVTLRCSPRSGDLSVYWYQQSLDQGLQFLIQYYNGEERAKGNILERFSAQQFPDLHSELNLSSLELGDSALYFCASSVEGGGTGELFFGEGSRLTVL.

The chain recombines TRBV7-9 with TRBJ1-2; TRBD1 might be the D (6 bases). Looked up from germline, CDR1 is SEHNR and CDR2 is FQNEAQ (reference sequence). The CDR3 contains 14 residues. V gave up 5 bases and J gave up 4 bases, with 14 bases separating them. CDR3 nucleotide sequence: TGTGCCAGCAGCCCAGGGGCCGGGATCTATGGCTACACCTTC. Its translation is CASSPGAGIYGYTF. Supplemented by reference TRBV7-9 and TRBJ1-2, the full variable domain reads DTGVSQNPRHKITKRGQNVTFRCDPISEHNRLYWYRQTLGQGPEFLTYFQNEAQLEKSRLLSDRFSAERPKGSFSTLEIQRTEQGDSAMYLCASSPGAGIYGYTFGSGTRLTVV.

CDR3: CASGQGVHEQYF. CDR3 DNA: TGTGCCAGTGGACAGGGGGTACACGAGCAGTACTTC. This chain links TRBV19 with TRBJ2-7; 10 bases line up with TRBD1. V dropped 8 bases and J dropped 5; count of bases not matched to a gene: 3. The germline V gene has CDR1 LNHDA and CDR2 SQIVND (reference sequence). The CDR3 is 12 amino acids.

A single count supports this clone. The V and J genes are TRBV27 and TRBJ1-5; 8 nucleotides agree with TRBD1. Germline V CDR1 and CDR2: MNHEY, SMNVEV (reference sequence). The CDR3 sequence is 13 residues long. With V trimmed by 6 bases and J by 6 bases, 4 bases remained unmatched. Written as DNA, the CDR3 is TGTGCCAGCAGCGGGACAGGAGGTCAGCCCCAGCATTTT. Its translation: CASSGTGGQPQHF.

The chain employs TRBV29-1 and TRBJ1-2; D is ambiguous. V gave up 7 bases and J gave up 5 bases, with 14 bases separating them. Germline V gene lookup returns CDR1 SQVTM and CDR2 ANQGSEA. The CDR3 covers 12 residues. CDR3 bases: TGCAGCGCCGACACTGGAGGGTATGGCTACACCTTC. Translated: CSADTGGYGYTF. Combining the CDR3 with reference TRBV29-1 and TRBJ1-2 gives the whole variable domain SAVISQKPSRDICQRGTSLTIQCQVDSQVTMMFWYRQQPGQSLTLIATANQGSEATYESGFVIDKFPISRPNLTFSTLTVSNMSPEDSSIYLCSADTGGYGYTFGSGTRLTVV.

The V gene is TRBV7-2, the J gene TRBJ2-7, with 7 bases lining up with TRBD1. Unmatched junction bases numbered 3, after V lost 3 bases and J lost 1 base. This CDR3 contains 14 residues. CDR1 SGHTA and CDR2 FQGNSA come from the germline V gene. Written as DNA, the CDR3 is TGTGCCAGCAGCTTCGACAGGGTGTCCTACGAGCAGTACTTC. Its protein is CASSFDRVSYEQYF. The complete variable domain, with remaining parts taken from reference TRBV7-2 and TRBJ2-7, reads GAGVSQSPSNKVTEKGKDVELRCDPISGHTALYWYRQSLGQGLEFLIYFQGNSAPDKSGLPSDRFSAERTGGSVSTLTIQRTQQEDSAVYLCASSFDRVSYEQYFGPGTRLTVT.

Comments on this clone: Germline is not matched at one junction end, which may reflect a read error. The rearrangement links TRBV19 to TRBJ1-1; the D gene is possibly TRBD1 (6 bases). Germline loops: CDR1 LNHDA, CDR2 SQIVND (reference sequence). The CDR3 covers 14 residues. The CDR3 protein is CASSMGRGNNEAFF. As DNA, the CDR3 is TGTGCCAGTAGTATGGGCAGGGGAAACAATGAAGCTTTCTTT.

The chain carries TRBV6-4 and TRBJ1-1; TRBD1 might be the D (5 bases). CDR3 length: 14 amino acids. V was trimmed by 4 bases and J by 3 bases, leaving 12 bases between them. Looked up from germline, CDR1 is MRHNA and CDR2 is SNTAGT. The CDR3 DNA is TGTGCCAGCAGTGCCGACCCAGGGTACACTGAAGCTTTCTTT. Its translation is CASSADPGYTEAFF.

This chain joins TRBV18 and TRBJ2-2, with TRBD1 identical over 8 bases. The CDR3 contains 18 residues. Germline CDR1 and CDR2: KGHSH and LQKENI. V shed 2 bases and J 3 bases; nucleotides not matched to a gene: 11. CDR3 nucleotide sequence: TGTGCCAGCTCACCATCGGACAGGGCCCTGAAACACACCGGGGAGCTGTTTTTT. Amino acid sequence: CASSPSDRALKHTGELFF.

V usage is TRBV19 and J usage is TRBJ2-1; 7 bases are a match to TRBD2. J lost 6 bases, V lost 3 bases, and 2 bases had no gene match. Germline values: CDR1 LNHDA, CDR2 SQIVND (reference sequence). CDR3 length equals 13 residues. In nucleotides, the CDR3 is TGTGCCAGTAGTATGGGGACTATCAATGAGCAGTTCTTC. This gives the protein CASSMGTINEQFF.

The table lists this clone with a count of one. The chain joins TRBV28 to TRBJ2-7; D not certain. CDR3 length: 11 residues. CDR1 is MDHEN, CDR2 SYDVKM, per germline. The ends were cut back, 6 bases at V and 5 bases at J, with 8 bases in the middle. CDR3 bases: TGTGCCAGCAGCCTCAGCGACGAGCAGTACTTC. Translation: CASSLSDEQYF.